The 30 T cell receptor beta chains presented below share a single source sample, sequenced in a study of glioma-infiltrating T cells after dendritic cell vaccination (dated by TCRdb to about 2016). The time point label, read with the paper, signifies: after dendritic cell vaccination, including at tumor progression/relapse. The receptor library was made with the immunoSEQ multiplex PCR assay. TCRdb limited this immuneACCESS table to in-frame rearrangements with V and J called. A share of clones is missing; checked studies link under half to unresolved V genes, and the rest is unexplained. Recorded for this sample are roughly 85,000 clones; 85% of them occurred a single time. The top ten clonotypes cover 8.5% of the sample. Sequencing used blood, obtained after dendritic cell vaccination. The receptors originated from a human donor with glioblastoma.

The rearrangement joins TRBV2 to TRBJ1-3, with D perhaps TRBD1 (6 bases). V lost 5 bases to trimming and J lost 4 bases, with 15 bases between them. Germline loops: CDR1 SNHLY, CDR2 FYNNEI. The CDR3 runs to 15 residues. The CDR3 DNA reads as TGTGCCAGCAGTTTCCTCGGGACAAAAGGAAACACCATATATTTT. It specifies CASSFLGTKGNTIYF.

The rearrangement joins TRBV27 to TRBJ2-1; maybe TRBD2 (6 bases). CDR3 length: 12 residues. Between the trimmed V and J ends, which lost 10 bases and 3 bases, there was a span of 10 bases. CDR1 is MNHEY, CDR2 SMNVEV, per germline (reference sequence). The CDR3 nucleotides are TGTGCCACCTCCGGGGGCTACAATGAGCAGTTCTTC. Its protein product is CATSGGYNEQFF.

The CDR3 here is CASSLVGQGASGNTIYF. The DNA for the CDR3 is TGTGCCAGCAGCCTAGTGGGACAGGGGGCGTCTGGAAACACCATATATTTT. The chain employs TRBV7-2 and TRBJ1-3; the match to TRBD1 covers 12 bases. J was trimmed by 1 base and V by 5 bases; bases with no gene match: 6. The germline V gene encodes CDR1 SGHTA and CDR2 FQGNSA. This CDR3 region has 17 residues.

The rearrangement links TRBV5-6 to TRBJ1-3; 8 nucleotides align to TRBD1. Trimming cost V 4 bases and J 3 bases; bases outside gene matches: 15. Germline V gene sequence: CDR1 SGHDT, CDR2 YYEEEE. The CDR3 contains 18 residues. Written as DNA, the CDR3 is TGTGCCAGCAGCACTGGTGGACAGGGACGGCGCGGTGGAAACACCATATATTTT. Translating gives CASSTGGQGRRGGNTIYF.

A note on this clone: This CDR3 is missing its conserved last phenylalanine or tryptophan, likely due to a read error. The chain is built from TRBV5-1 and TRBJ2-7; TRBD2 matches at 7 bases. The V gene end was trimmed by 0 bases and the J gene end by 0 bases; junction bases not matched to a gene: 15. Germline loops: CDR1 SGHRS, CDR2 YFSETQ. This CDR3 has 19 amino acids. Written as DNA, the CDR3 is TGCGCCAGCAGCTTGGCCGGCGGGAGAAGGGGCATTAACTCCTACGAGCAGTACCTC. It yields the protein CASSLAGGRRGINSYEQYL.

The chain couples TRBV7-2 to TRBJ2-7, with TRBD2 matching over 11 bases. CDR3 length: 15 amino acids. CDR1 is SGHTA and CDR2 is FQGNSA in the germline V gene. V lost 1 base to trimming and J lost 3 bases; unmatched junction nucleotides: 2. The CDR3 here is CASSLEGTSGYEQYF. Here the CDR3 DNA reads TGTGCCAGCAGCTTAGAGGGGACTAGCGGCTACGAGCAGTACTTC.

This clone has only one observation. V usage is TRBV18 and J usage is TRBJ1-3; unclear D gene. The V gene's germline CDR1 is KGHSH and CDR2 LQKENI. This CDR3 has 13 residues. Trimming took 2 bases from V and 4 from J, leaving 6 bases between them. The CDR3 DNA reads TGTGCCAGCTCACCAGATCGGGGAAACACCATATATTTT. Its protein product is CASSPDRGNTIYF.

This chain links TRBV7-6 with TRBJ2-7; TRBD1 aligns across 8 bases. Germline V gene lookup returns CDR1 SGHVS and CDR2 FNYEAQ. Germline trimming cut 5 bases from V and 4 bases from J; bases unmatched to any gene: 4. This CDR3 has 13 amino acids. The DNA for the CDR3 is TGTGCCAGCAGCCTGCAGGGGGCTTACGAGCAGTACTTC. It specifies CASSLQGAYEQYF.

This clone was seen at least ten times. V is TRBV6-4 and J is TRBJ2-1, with D maybe TRBD2 (6 bases). This CDR3 comprises 15 residues. The V gene's germline CDR1 is MRHNA and CDR2 SNTAGT. The germline V and J ends were trimmed by 0 bases and 0 bases, with 6 bases remaining between them. CDR3 sequence (DNA): TGTGCCAGCAGTGACTCAGCGGGCTCCTACAATGAGCAGTTCTTC. It yields the protein CASSDSAGSYNEQFF.

This rearrangement joins TRBV5-6 to TRBJ1-6; maybe TRBD1 (5 bases). Germline V gene lookup returns CDR1 SGHDT and CDR2 YYEEEE. The CDR3 has 17 amino acids. V was clipped by 4 bases and J by 9 bases, with 23 bases between them. The chain's CDR3 is CASSRGGAGTVSSPLHF. The CDR3 DNA reads as TGTGCCAGCAGCCGCGGCGGGGCAGGCACTGTGAGTTCACCCCTCCACTTT.

The V and J genes are TRBV28 and TRBJ2-1; TRBD1 is a possible D gene (5 bases). V was pared by 3 bases and J by 5 bases, with 11 bases between. Germline CDR1 MDHEN, CDR2 SYDVKM. The CDR3 is 14 amino acids. The CDR3 DNA sequence: TGTGCCAGCAGTTTGACAGCACGGAACAATGAGCAGTTCTTC. This encodes CASSLTARNNEQFF.

The chain combines TRBV2 with TRBJ1-1; TRBD1 matches at 7 bases. V trimming: 2 bases; J trimming: 12 bases; junction bases outside the gene matches: 15. The CDR3 contains 15 residues. The germline gives CDR1 SNHLY, CDR2 FYNNEI. This CDR3 is CASSERSGGGQEPFF. The CDR3 coding sequence is TGTGCCAGCAGTGAAAGGTCAGGGGGTGGTCAGGAACCTTTCTTT.

The gene calls are TRBV2 and TRBJ1-2; 7 bases align to TRBD1. The CDR3 runs to 13 residues. V gave up 7 bases and J gave up 7 bases; unmatched junction bases: 9. Looked up from germline, CDR1 is SNHLY and CDR2 is FYNNEI. In DNA, the CDR3 is TGTGCCAGCAATCGAGGGGGCGACTTTGGCTACACCTTC. Its translation: CASNRGGDFGYTF.

This clone appeared once. The CDR3 DNA reads TGCGCCAGCAGCTTGGGGACTAGCGGCACAGATACGCAGTATTTT. Protein sequence: CASSLGTSGTDTQYF. V and J are TRBV5-1 and TRBJ2-3, with 9 nucleotides matching TRBD2. This CDR3 spans 15 amino acids. Looked up from germline, CDR1 is SGHRS and CDR2 is YFSETQ. V lost 0 bases to trimming and J lost 1 base; unmatched junction nucleotides: 0.

The chain carries TRBV23-1 and TRBJ2-7, with 9 bases aligning to TRBD1. TRBV23-1 is annotated as an ORF whose role is uncertain. V lost 3 bases, J lost 4 bases, and 7 bases stayed unmatched. The CDR3 extends over 15 amino acids. CDR3 DNA sequence: TGCGCCAGCAGTCACCTCGACAGGGGGGGGTACGAGCAGTACTTC. As protein: CASSHLDRGGYEQYF.

This clone was seen a handful of times. The CDR3 nucleotides are TGTGCCAGTAGGCCACCGGGACAGGAGTCCTACGAGCAGTACTTC. As protein: CASRPPGQESYEQYF. V usage is TRBV19 and J usage is TRBJ2-7; TRBD1 agrees at 8 bases. V gave up 6 bases and J gave up 1 base; unmatched junction bases: 8. The V gene's germline CDR1 is LNHDA and CDR2 SQIVND (reference sequence). The CDR3 runs to 15 residues.

V is TRBV18 and J is TRBJ2-4; TRBD1 agrees at 8 bases. Trimming took 0 bases from V and 8 from J; bases not matched to a gene: 3. Germline V gene data show CDR1 as KGHSH and CDR2 as LQKENI. This CDR3 has 14 amino acids. CDR3 bases: TGTGCCAGCTCACCACCGGACAGGGCGGACATTCAGTACTTC. Translated, it gives CASSPPDRADIQYF.

The chain couples TRBV5-1 to TRBJ2-1; 8 positions agree with TRBD2. Germline CDR1 and CDR2: SGHRS and YFSETQ. This CDR3 has 14 amino acids. The J segment lost 4 bases and the V segment lost 2 bases, leaving 2 bases of the junction unmatched. The CDR3 loop is CASSFREGYNEQFF. CDR3 bases: TGCGCCAGCAGCTTCCGGGAGGGATACAATGAGCAGTTCTTC.

V usage is TRBV6-1 and J usage is TRBJ1-1; D call uncertain. The CDR3 runs to 12 residues. Germline assignment: CDR1 MNHNS and CDR2 SASEGT. V was trimmed by 6 bases and J by 0 bases, leaving 5 bases between them. CDR3 sequence: CASRDLNTEAFF. In DNA form, the CDR3 reads TGTGCCAGCAGAGACTTGAACACTGAAGCTTTCTTT.

V usage is TRBV28 and J usage is TRBJ2-1, with 9 positions matching TRBD2. Germline V CDR1 and CDR2: MDHEN, SYDVKM. With 5 bases clipped from V and 7 bases from J, the junction kept 12 bases outside the gene matches. This CDR3 is built from 16 residues. In DNA form, the CDR3 reads TGTGCCAGCAGTCCGCTGGCGGGAGGGCGTAGAAATGAGCAGTTCTTC. Translated: CASSPLAGGRRNEQFF.

V gene TRBV28 combines with J gene TRBJ1-1; D gene uncertain. The CDR3 sequence is 14 residues long. V was pared by 5 bases and J by 1 base, with 11 bases between. Germline CDR1 is MDHEN and CDR2 is SYDVKM. DNA for the CDR3: TGTGCCAGCAGTCTAATTACGCGGAACACTGAAGCTTTCTTT. As protein: CASSLITRNTEAFF.

This chain links TRBV7-8 with TRBJ2-7, with 11 nucleotides matching TRBD2. The CDR3 consists of 21 residues. Germline CDR1 reads SGHVS; CDR2 reads FQNEAQ. J gave up 6 bases and V 5 bases, and 27 bases lay outside the gene matches. This CDR3 reads CASSRTLFVEGADLAGGEQYF. DNA of the CDR3: TGTGCCAGCAGCCGCACCCTTTTTGTGGAGGGTGCGGATCTAGCGGGGGGCGAGCAGTACTTC.

This chain uses TRBV4-1 with TRBJ2-1; the match to TRBD2 covers 14 bases. Germline loops: CDR1 MGHRA, CDR2 YSYEKL. The ends lost 3 bases at V and 2 bases at J; junction bases unmatched: 3. The CDR3 contains 17 residues. The CDR3 is CASSQGLAGVPYNEQFF. CDR3 in DNA: TGCGCCAGCAGCCAGGGACTAGCGGGAGTTCCCTACAATGAGCAGTTCTTC.

The DNA of the CDR3 is TGCGCCAGCAGCCCCAGGTGGGGGCTAGGGCCTGAAGCTTTCTTT. It specifies CASSPRWGLGPEAFF. The genes are TRBV5-1 and TRBJ1-1; tentatively, D is TRBD1 (6 bases). Germline CDR1 and CDR2: SGHRS and YFSETQ. The V end lost 4 bases, the J end lost 6 bases, and 19 bases lay between the germline ends. This CDR3 is built from 15 residues.

In DNA, the CDR3 is TGCGCCAGCAGCCCCCCCGGGTTGGGACAGGGGGACTACGAGCAGTACTTC. Its protein product is CASSPPGLGQGDYEQYF. The rearrangement joins TRBV4-1 to TRBJ2-7; 11 bases are shared with TRBD1. This CDR3 spans 17 amino acids. Germline CDR1 and CDR2: MGHRA and YSYEKL. V shed 4 bases, J shed 3 bases, and the junction held 11 bases outside the gene matches.

Only a few counts were recorded for this clone. V usage is TRBV10-3 and J usage is TRBJ2-5; 9 bases agree with TRBD2. J gave up 10 bases and V 4 bases, and 10 bases lay outside the gene matches. CDR3 length: 14 amino acids. Germline lookup yields CDR1 ENHRY and CDR2 SYGVKD. CDR3: CAISAAAGGVDQYF. The CDR3 DNA is TGTGCCATCAGTGCCGCAGCGGGGGGAGTAGACCAGTACTTC.

The chain joins TRBV9 to TRBJ2-1, with TRBD2 matching over 7 bases. CDR3 size: 16 residues. J gave up 4 bases and V 0 bases, and 7 bases lay outside the gene matches. Germline values: CDR1 SGDLS, CDR2 YYNGEE. The DNA of the CDR3 is TGTGCCAGCAGCGTAGACGGGCGGGGGATTTACAATGAGCAGTTCTTC. It is translated as CASSVDGRGIYNEQFF.

The V call is TRBV2, the J call TRBJ1-5; TRBD1 aligns across 9 bases. This CDR3 has 14 amino acids. The V and J ends lost 4 bases and 6 bases, in that order; junction bases with no gene match: 4. Germline V gene data show CDR1 as SNHLY and CDR2 as FYNNEI. The CDR3 spells CASSGQGDSQPQHF. CDR3 DNA sequence: TGTGCCAGCAGTGGACAGGGGGATAGTCAGCCCCAGCATTTT.

This clone has only a few counts. J is TRBJ1-5 and V is TRBV19, with 7 bases identical to TRBD1. The CDR3 has 16 amino acids. V lost 6 bases and J lost 0; bases outside the gene matches: 8. CDR1 and CDR2 from the germline V gene are LNHDA and SQIVND (reference sequence). Here the CDR3 DNA reads TGTGCCAGTAGAGGGGGCAGCTTTGATAGCAATCAGCCCCAGCATTTT. This translates into CASRGGSFDSNQPQHF.

The rearrangement uses TRBV29-1 and TRBJ2-7; 10 bases are shared with TRBD2. The V gene's germline CDR1 is SQVTM and CDR2 ANQGSEA. CDR3 length equals 14 residues. V lost 4 bases and J lost 6; bases outside the gene matches: 9. The CDR3 DNA is TGCAGCGTTGTTCCGGGACTAGCGTCTGTCGAGCAGTACTTC. This translates into CSVVPGLASVEQYF.